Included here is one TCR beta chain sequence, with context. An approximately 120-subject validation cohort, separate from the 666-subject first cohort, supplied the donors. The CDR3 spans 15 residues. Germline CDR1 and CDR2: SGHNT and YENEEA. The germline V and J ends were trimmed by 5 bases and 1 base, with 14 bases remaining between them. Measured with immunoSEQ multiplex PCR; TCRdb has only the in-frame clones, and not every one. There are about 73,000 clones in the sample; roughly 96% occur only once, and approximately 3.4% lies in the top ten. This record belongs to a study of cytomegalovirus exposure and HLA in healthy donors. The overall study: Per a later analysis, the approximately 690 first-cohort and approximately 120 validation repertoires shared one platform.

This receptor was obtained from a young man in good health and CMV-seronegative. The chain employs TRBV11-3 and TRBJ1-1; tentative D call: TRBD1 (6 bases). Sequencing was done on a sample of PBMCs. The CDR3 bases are TGTGCCAGCAGCAAAGGGGGGGGCGCGAACACTGAAGCTTTCTTT. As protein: CASSKGGGANTEAFF.